This is a list of T cell receptor beta chains from one sample in a study of T cell repertoires in cytomegalovirus infection. TCRdb processed the reads anew with MiXCR; each CDR3 protein has one entry. In the table there are under 850,000 distinct CDR3 sequences, 30% to 35% of which are singletons. Their target antigens are unknown. This specimen consisted of cultured PBMCs, obtained from culture after CMV antigen stimulation. These receptors were collected from a human donor in good health (CMV status not recorded). Some clones in this sample may be carry-over from other donors' samples. Both conserved end residues are part of each CDR3. The D gene is left open where the match is weak. Size tells how often a clone was seen (once, few, many) or the class of an expanded clone, and some rows leave it out.

J gene: TRBJ2-5; V gene: TRBV12-3/TRBV12-4; clone size: .; D gene: .; CDR3 protein: CASSPRGGAPQTQYF; CDR3 DNA: TGTGCCAGCAGCCCACGTGGGGGGGCCCCCCAGACCCAGTACTTC
J gene: TRBJ2-7; V gene: TRBV20-1; clone size: .; D gene: TRBD2; CDR3 protein: CSAARFPSGSYEQYF; CDR3 DNA: TGCAGTGCTGCTAGATTCCCTAGCGGGAGCTACGAGCAGTACTTC
J gene: TRBJ2-7; V gene: TRBV28; clone size: .; D gene: TRBD2; CDR3 protein: CASSRPGGGAEQYF; CDR3 DNA: TGTGCCAGCAGCCGACCGGGGGGGGGCGCAGAGCAGTACTTC
J gene: TRBJ2-2; V gene: TRBV7-6; clone size: many; D gene: .; CDR3 protein: CASSSLARGTGELFF; CDR3 DNA: TGTGCCAGCAGCTCCCTAGCGAGGGGCACCGGGGAGCTGTTTTTT
J gene: TRBJ1-1; V gene: TRBV6-6; clone size: many; D gene: .; CDR3 protein: CASTGQQNTEAFF; CDR3 DNA: TGTGCCAGCACAGGACAGCAGAACACTGAAGCTTTCTTT
J gene: TRBJ1-5; V gene: TRBV6-6; clone size: .; D gene: .; CDR3 protein: CASSYGTRQPQHF; CDR3 DNA: TGTGCCAGCAGTTACGGAACACGTCAGCCCCAGCATTTT
J gene: TRBJ2-3; V gene: TRBV7-2; clone size: few; D gene: .; CDR3 protein: CASSLAPWDTQYF; CDR3 DNA: TGTGCCAGCAGCTTAGCGCCGTGGGATACGCAGTATTTT
J gene: TRBJ1-2; V gene: TRBV10-3; clone size: few; D gene: .; CDR3 protein: CAISATQDTHGYTF; CDR3 DNA: TGTGCCATCAGTGCCACACAGGACACGCACGGCTACACCTTC
J gene: TRBJ1-2; V gene: TRBV19; clone size: few; D gene: .; CDR3 protein: CASSYGRQPSSGYTF; CDR3 DNA: TGTGCCAGTAGTTATGGGAGACAGCCAAGCTCTGGCTACACCTTC
J gene: TRBJ1-5; V gene: TRBV7-9; clone size: .; D gene: .; CDR3 protein: CASSLGGGYNQPQHF; CDR3 DNA: TGTGCCAGCAGCTTAGGAGGCGGATACAATCAGCCCCAGCATTTT
J gene: TRBJ2-3; V gene: TRBV19; clone size: .; D gene: TRBD2; CDR3 protein: CASSMTAGGPETDTQYF; CDR3 DNA: TGTGCCAGTAGTATGACAGCGGGAGGGCCTGAAACAGATACGCAGTATTTT
J gene: TRBJ1-1; V gene: TRBV19; clone size: .; D gene: .; CDR3 protein: CASGKWADTEAFF; CDR3 DNA: TGTGCCAGTGGGAAGTGGGCCGACACTGAAGCTTTCTTT
J gene: TRBJ1-1; V gene: TRBV2; clone size: .; D gene: .; CDR3 protein: CASTEGANTEAFF; CDR3 DNA: TGTGCCAGCACGGAGGGCGCGAACACTGAAGCTTTCTTT
J gene: TRBJ2-2; V gene: TRBV20-1; clone size: .; D gene: .; CDR3 protein: CSALYGVGELFF; CDR3 DNA: TGCAGTGCTCTTTATGGGGTCGGGGAGCTGTTTTTT
J gene: TRBJ2-3; V gene: TRBV7-9; clone size: many; D gene: .; CDR3 protein: CASSLGETDTQYF; CDR3 DNA: TGTGCCAGCAGCTTAGGGGAGACAGATACGCAGTATTTT
J gene: TRBJ2-7; V gene: TRBV6-2/TRBV6-3; clone size: .; D gene: TRBD2; CDR3 protein: CASSSRREPYEQYF; CDR3 DNA: TGTGCCAGCAGTTCGCGGCGGGAGCCCTACGAGCAGTACTTC
J gene: TRBJ1-4; V gene: TRBV4-1; clone size: .; D gene: .; CDR3 protein: CASSPTGPSEKLFF; CDR3 DNA: TGCGCCAGCAGCCCTACAGGACCATCTGAAAAACTGTTTTTT
J gene: TRBJ2-7; V gene: TRBV7-8; clone size: few; D gene: .; CDR3 protein: CASSLAGVASYEQYF; CDR3 DNA: TGTGCCAGCAGCCTCGCCGGCGTTGCCTCCTACGAGCAGTACTTC
J gene: TRBJ2-5; V gene: TRBV4-1; clone size: few; D gene: .; CDR3 protein: CASSQLGTEQETQYF; CDR3 DNA: TGCGCCAGCAGCCAACTGGGGACGGAACAAGAGACCCAGTACTTC
J gene: TRBJ1-2; V gene: TRBV4-1; clone size: .; D gene: TRBD1; CDR3 protein: CASSQEVGTGGINYGYTF; CDR3 DNA: TGTGCCAGCAGCCAAGAGGTCGGGACAGGGGGCATTAACTATGGCTACACCTTC
J gene: TRBJ1-4; V gene: TRBV11-2; clone size: .; D gene: .; CDR3 protein: CASSQGSGEKLFF; CDR3 DNA: TGTGCCAGCTCACAGGGATCTGGGGAAAAACTGTTTTTT
J gene: TRBJ2-1; V gene: TRBV7-3; clone size: .; D gene: .; CDR3 protein: CASSLEGSRSNNEQFF; CDR3 DNA: TGTGCCAGCAGCTTAGAGGGTAGCCGAAGTAACAATGAGCAGTTCTTC
J gene: TRBJ1-3; V gene: TRBV7-2; clone size: many; D gene: .; CDR3 protein: CASSPGQYSGNTIYF; CDR3 DNA: TGTGCCAGCAGCCCAGGACAGTACTCTGGAAACACCATATATTTT
J gene: TRBJ1-5; V gene: TRBV7-7; clone size: .; D gene: .; CDR3 protein: CASSLAMNQPQHF; CDR3 DNA: TGTGCCAGCAGCTTAGCGATGAATCAGCCCCAGCATTTT
J gene: TRBJ2-3; V gene: TRBV5-4; clone size: once; D gene: .; CDR3 protein: CASSRGSGDATQYF; CDR3 DNA: TGTGCCAGCAGCAGGGGGAGCGGGGACGCTACGCAGTATTTT
J gene: TRBJ2-7; V gene: TRBV7-2; clone size: many; D gene: .; CDR3 protein: CASSQDWSTYEQYF; CDR3 DNA: TGTGCCAGCAGCCAGGACTGGTCGACCTACGAGCAGTACTTC
J gene: TRBJ2-3; V gene: TRBV12-3/TRBV12-4; clone size: .; D gene: TRBD2; CDR3 protein: CASTRSGRNADTQYF; CDR3 DNA: TGTGCCAGCACCAGGAGCGGGAGGAACGCAGATACGCAGTATTTT
J gene: TRBJ1-1; V gene: TRBV12-3/TRBV12-4; clone size: .; D gene: .; CDR3 protein: CASSSGGIFTEAFF; CDR3 DNA: TGTGCCAGCAGCTCGGGCGGCATCTTCACTGAAGCTTTCTTT
J gene: TRBJ2-6; V gene: TRBV12-3/TRBV12-4; clone size: .; D gene: .; CDR3 protein: CASSQPDSGANVLTF; CDR3 DNA: TGTGCCAGCAGTCAACCGGACTCTGGGGCCAACGTCCTGACTTTC
J gene: TRBJ1-5; V gene: TRBV6-1; clone size: many; D gene: .; CDR3 protein: CASSQDSNQPQHF; CDR3 DNA: TGTGCCAGCAGCCAAGATAGCAATCAGCCCCAGCATTTT
J gene: TRBJ2-2; V gene: TRBV19; clone size: .; D gene: TRBD1; CDR3 protein: CASTPRTGGKGTGELFF; CDR3 DNA: TGTGCCAGTACCCCCCGGACAGGGGGAAAAGGCACCGGGGAGCTGTTTTTT
J gene: TRBJ2-3; V gene: TRBV20-1; clone size: few; D gene: .; CDR3 protein: CSARTQGFGTDTQYF; CDR3 DNA: TGCAGTGCTAGAACCCAGGGTTTCGGCACAGATACGCAGTATTTT
J gene: TRBJ2-7; V gene: TRBV12-3/TRBV12-4; clone size: .; D gene: .; CDR3 protein: CASSSRDRTYEQYF; CDR3 DNA: TGTGCCAGCAGTTCCCGGGACCGAACCTACGAGCAGTACTTC
J gene: TRBJ2-6; V gene: TRBV7-8; clone size: many; D gene: TRBD2; CDR3 protein: CASSLGVAGYFSGANVLTF; CDR3 DNA: TGTGCCAGCAGCCTAGGGGTAGCGGGATATTTCTCTGGGGCCAACGTCCTGACTTTC
J gene: TRBJ1-1; V gene: TRBV15; clone size: .; D gene: .; CDR3 protein: CARTVLAFF; CDR3 DNA: TGTGCCAGAACAGTATTAGCTTTCTTT
J gene: TRBJ1-1; V gene: TRBV7-8; clone size: .; D gene: .; CDR3 protein: CASSARTGAEAFF; CDR3 DNA: TGTGCCAGCAGCGCTAGAACAGGAGCTGAAGCTTTCTTT